This T cell receptor (beta chain) was sequenced during a study of CD8+CD57+ T cells in acquired aplastic anemia. Overall study context: Healthy CD8+ samples averaged approximately 11 million reads. Study-level results: Some 31 shared CD8+ CDR3s appeared highly expressed within patients' immunodominant clones.

Of note for this clonotype: Its target is unknown.

Both TCR beta VDJ combination and CDR3 sequence profiling were carried out. Genomic DNA was the template for this profiling. One entry per CDR3 protein, called by TCRdb with MiXCR from the reads. The sample contains some 410,000 distinct CDR3 sequences, under 80% of which appear only once. This receptor was identified in a human donor in good health, serving as a control. Material: sorted CD4+, CD8+, or CD8+CD57+ T cells (not recorded which) from PBMCs.

The CDR3, as DNA: TGTGCCAGCCAAGAACCATCCCAGGGGAAGAGTGACCAAGAGACCCAGTACTTC. Translated: CASQEPSQGKSDQETQYF. The chain employs TRBV12-3 or TRBV12-4 and TRBJ2-5; D perhaps matches TRBD1 (6 bases). Trimming stripped 8 bases from V and 0 bases from J, with 25 bases between. The CDR3 sequence is 18 residues long.